The present T cell receptor beta chain was sequenced within a study of beta chain features in type 1 diabetes. All of the isolated RNA was reverse transcribed, so expressed TCRB transcripts were sequenced. Here immunoSEQ multiplex PCR was the method, and the copy in TCRdb shows in-frame clones only, minus some. The sample has 300,000 to 350,000 clones, roughly 8.8% seen once. Per the germline V gene, CDR1 is SGHAT and CDR2 is FQNNGV. J gave up 6 bases and V 8 bases, and 11 bases lay outside the gene matches. CDR3 length: 14 residues. Overall study results and limits: Among patients with Type 1 diabetes, TCRB CDR3s were moderately but significantly shorter in every one of the four CD4+ subsets.

Only a few counts were recorded for this clone. Its target is not known. The TCR originated in a man under 40 with type 1 diabetes. The rearrangement uses TRBV11-2 and TRBJ2-5; 8 nucleotides align to TRBD1. The sequencing sample was made of central memory CD4+ T cells from blood. The chain's CDR3 is CASGGSTGVKTQYF. CDR3 bases: TGTGCCAGCGGGGGATCGACAGGGGTCAAGACCCAGTACTTC.